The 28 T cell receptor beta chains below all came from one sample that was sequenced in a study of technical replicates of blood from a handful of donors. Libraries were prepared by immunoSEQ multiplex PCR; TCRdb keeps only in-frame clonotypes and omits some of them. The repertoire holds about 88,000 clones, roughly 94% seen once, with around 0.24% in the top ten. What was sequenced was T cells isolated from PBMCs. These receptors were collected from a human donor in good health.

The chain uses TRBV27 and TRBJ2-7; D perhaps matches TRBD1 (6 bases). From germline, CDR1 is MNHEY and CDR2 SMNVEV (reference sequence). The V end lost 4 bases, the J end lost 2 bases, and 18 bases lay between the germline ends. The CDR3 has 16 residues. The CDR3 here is CASSSAGVGLAYEQYF. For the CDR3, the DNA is TGTGCCAGCAGTTCCGCAGGGGTCGGGCTAGCCTACGAGCAGTACTTC.

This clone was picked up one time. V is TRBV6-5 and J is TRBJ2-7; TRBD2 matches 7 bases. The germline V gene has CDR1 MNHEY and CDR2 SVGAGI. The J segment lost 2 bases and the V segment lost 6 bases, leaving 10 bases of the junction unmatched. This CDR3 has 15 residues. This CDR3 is CASREGGRAAYEQYF. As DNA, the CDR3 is TGTGCCAGCAGAGAGGGTGGGAGGGCCGCCTACGAGCAGTACTTC.

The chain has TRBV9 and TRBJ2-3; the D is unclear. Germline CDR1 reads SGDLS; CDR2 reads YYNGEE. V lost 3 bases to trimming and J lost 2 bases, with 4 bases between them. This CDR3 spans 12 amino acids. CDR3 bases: TGTGCCAGCAGCGCCTACACAGATACGCAGTATTTT. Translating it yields CASSAYTDTQYF.

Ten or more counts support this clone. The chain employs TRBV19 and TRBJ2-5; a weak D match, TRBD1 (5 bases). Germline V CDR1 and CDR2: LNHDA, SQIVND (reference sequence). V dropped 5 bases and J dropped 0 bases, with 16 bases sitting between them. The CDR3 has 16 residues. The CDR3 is CASSGADLPYQETQYF. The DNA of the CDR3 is TGTGCCAGTAGTGGGGCGGACCTACCGTACCAAGAGACCCAGTACTTC. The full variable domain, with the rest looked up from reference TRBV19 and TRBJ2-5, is DGGITQSPKYLFRKEGQNVTLSCEQNLNHDAMYWYRQDPGQGLRLIYYSQIVNDFQKGDIAEGYSVSREKKESFPLTVTSAQKNPTAFYLCASSGADLPYQETQYFGPGTRLLVL.

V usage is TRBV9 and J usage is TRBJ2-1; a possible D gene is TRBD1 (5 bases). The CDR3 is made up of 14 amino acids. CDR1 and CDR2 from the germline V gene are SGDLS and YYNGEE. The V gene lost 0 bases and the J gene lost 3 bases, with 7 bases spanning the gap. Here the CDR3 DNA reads TGTGCCAGCAGCGTAGAGGGGTACTACAATGAGCAGTTCTTC. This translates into CASSVEGYYNEQFF.

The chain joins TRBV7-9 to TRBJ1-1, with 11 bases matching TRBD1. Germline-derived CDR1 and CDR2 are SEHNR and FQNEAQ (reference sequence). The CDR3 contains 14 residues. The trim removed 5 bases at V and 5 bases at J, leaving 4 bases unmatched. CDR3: CASSIGQGATEAFF. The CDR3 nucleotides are TGTGCCAGCAGCATAGGACAGGGGGCGACTGAAGCTTTCTTT.

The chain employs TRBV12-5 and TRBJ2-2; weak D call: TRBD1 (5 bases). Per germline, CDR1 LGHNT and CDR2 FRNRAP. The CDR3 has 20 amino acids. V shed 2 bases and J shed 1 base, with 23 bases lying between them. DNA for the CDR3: TGTGCTAGTGGTTTGCTCCTCCGACGCCCTAATCAGGGGAACACCGGGGAGCTGTTTTTT. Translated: CASGLLLRRPNQGNTGELFF.

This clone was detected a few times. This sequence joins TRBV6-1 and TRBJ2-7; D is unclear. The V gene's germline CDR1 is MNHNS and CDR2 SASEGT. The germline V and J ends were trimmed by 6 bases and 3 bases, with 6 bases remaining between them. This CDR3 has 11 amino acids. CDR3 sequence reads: CASRQYYEQYF. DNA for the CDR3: TGTGCCAGCAGGCAGTACTACGAGCAGTACTTC.

The CDR3 is CASSQGRGGMRTDTQYF. Here the CDR3 DNA reads TGTGCCAGCAGCCAAGGTCGGGGGGGGATGCGCACAGATACGCAGTATTTT. V is TRBV14 and J is TRBJ2-3; the match to TRBD2 covers 8 bases. With 1 base clipped from V and 1 base from J, the junction kept 7 bases outside the gene matches. Looked up from germline, CDR1 is SGHDN and CDR2 is FVKESK. This CDR3 contains 17 residues.

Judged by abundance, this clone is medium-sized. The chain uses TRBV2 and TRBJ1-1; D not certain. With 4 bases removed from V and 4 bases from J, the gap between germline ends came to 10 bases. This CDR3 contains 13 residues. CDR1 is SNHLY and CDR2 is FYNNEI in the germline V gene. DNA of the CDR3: TGTGCCAGCAGTGGGGCCCCATCCACTGAAGCTTTCTTT. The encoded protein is CASSGAPSTEAFF.

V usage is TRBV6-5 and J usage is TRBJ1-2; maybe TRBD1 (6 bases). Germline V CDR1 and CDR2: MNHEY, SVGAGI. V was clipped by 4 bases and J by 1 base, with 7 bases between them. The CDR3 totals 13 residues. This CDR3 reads CASSWDNNYGYTF. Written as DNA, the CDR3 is TGTGCCAGCAGTTGGGACAATAACTATGGCTACACCTTC.

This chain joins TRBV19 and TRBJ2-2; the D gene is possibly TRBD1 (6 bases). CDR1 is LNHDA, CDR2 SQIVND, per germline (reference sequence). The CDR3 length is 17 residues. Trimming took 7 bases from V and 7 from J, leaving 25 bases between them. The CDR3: CASIMGVGQGQRGELFF. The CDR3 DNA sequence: TGTGCCAGTATAATGGGGGTGGGACAAGGACAACGCGGGGAGCTGTTTTTT.

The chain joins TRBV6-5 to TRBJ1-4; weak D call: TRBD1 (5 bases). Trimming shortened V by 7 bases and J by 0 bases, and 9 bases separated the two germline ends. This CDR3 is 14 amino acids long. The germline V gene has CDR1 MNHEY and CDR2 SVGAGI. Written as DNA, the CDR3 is TGTGCCAGCAAACCGACAGCAACTAATGAAAAACTGTTTTTT. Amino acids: CASKPTATNEKLFF.

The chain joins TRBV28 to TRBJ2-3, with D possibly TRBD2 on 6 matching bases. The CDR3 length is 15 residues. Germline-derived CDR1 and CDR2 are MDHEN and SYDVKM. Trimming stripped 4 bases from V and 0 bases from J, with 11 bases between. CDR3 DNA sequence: TGTGCCAGCAGTTCTGTGGGACTTAGCACAGATACGCAGTATTTT. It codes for CASSSVGLSTDTQYF. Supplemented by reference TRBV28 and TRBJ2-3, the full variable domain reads DVKVTQSSRYLVKRTGEKVFLECVQDMDHENMFWYRQDPGLGLRLIYFSYDVKMKEKGDIPEGYSVSREKKERFSLILESASTNQTSMYLCASSSVGLSTDTQYFGPGTRLTVL.

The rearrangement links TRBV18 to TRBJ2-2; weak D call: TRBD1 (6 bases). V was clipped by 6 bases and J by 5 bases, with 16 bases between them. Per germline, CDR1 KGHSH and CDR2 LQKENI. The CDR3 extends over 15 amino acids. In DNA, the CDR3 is TGTGCCAGCTCCCTACTGACAGGAAGAACCGGGGAGCTGTTTTTT. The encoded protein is CASSLLTGRTGELFF.

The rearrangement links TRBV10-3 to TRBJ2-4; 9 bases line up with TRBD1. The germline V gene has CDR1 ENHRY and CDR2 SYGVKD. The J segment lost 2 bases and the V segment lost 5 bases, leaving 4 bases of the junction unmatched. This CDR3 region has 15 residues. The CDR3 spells CAISTGGDSKNIQYF. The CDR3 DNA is TGTGCCATCAGTACAGGGGGCGACTCCAAAAACATTCAGTACTTC.

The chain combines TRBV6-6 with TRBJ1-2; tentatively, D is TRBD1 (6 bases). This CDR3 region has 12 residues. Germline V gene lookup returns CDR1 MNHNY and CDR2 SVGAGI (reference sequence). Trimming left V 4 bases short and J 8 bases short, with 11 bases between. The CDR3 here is CASSFEGGGYTF. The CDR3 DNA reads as TGTGCCAGCAGTTTCGAGGGGGGGGGCTACACCTTC.

The CDR3: CASSPYLSGRMGGYTF. The CDR3 coding sequence is TGTGCCAGCAGCCCATACTTATCCGGGAGAATGGGAGGCTACACCTTC. The chain combines TRBV14 with TRBJ1-2; unclear D gene. The germline V gene encodes CDR1 SGHDN and CDR2 FVKESK. This CDR3 contains 16 residues. V was clipped by 4 bases and J by 8 bases, with 23 bases between them.

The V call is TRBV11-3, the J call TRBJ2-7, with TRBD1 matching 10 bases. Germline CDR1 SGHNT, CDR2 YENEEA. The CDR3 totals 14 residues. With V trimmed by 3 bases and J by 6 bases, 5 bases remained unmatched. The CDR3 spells CASSLDRGIGEQYF. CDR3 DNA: TGTGCCAGCAGCTTGGACAGGGGGATCGGCGAGCAGTACTTC. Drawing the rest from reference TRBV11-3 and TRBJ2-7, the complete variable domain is EAGVVQSPRYKIIEKKQPVAFWCNPISGHNTLYWYLQNLGQGPELLIRYENEEAVDDSQLPKDRFSAERLKGVDSTLKIQPAELGDSAVYLCASSLDRGIGEQYFGPGTRLTVT.

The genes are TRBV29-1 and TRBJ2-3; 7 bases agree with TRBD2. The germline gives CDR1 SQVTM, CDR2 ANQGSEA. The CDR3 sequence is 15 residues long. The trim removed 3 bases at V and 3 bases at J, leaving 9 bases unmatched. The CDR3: CSVDGIGGSTDTQYF. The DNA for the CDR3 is TGCAGCGTTGACGGGATCGGCGGGAGTACAGATACGCAGTATTTT.

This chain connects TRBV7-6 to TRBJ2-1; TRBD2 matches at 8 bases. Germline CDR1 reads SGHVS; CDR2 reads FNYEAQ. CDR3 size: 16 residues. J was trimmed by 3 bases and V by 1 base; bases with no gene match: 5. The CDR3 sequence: CASSLGSSGYYNEQFF. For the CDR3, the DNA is TGTGCCAGCAGCTTAGGGTCTAGCGGGTACTACAATGAGCAGTTCTTC.

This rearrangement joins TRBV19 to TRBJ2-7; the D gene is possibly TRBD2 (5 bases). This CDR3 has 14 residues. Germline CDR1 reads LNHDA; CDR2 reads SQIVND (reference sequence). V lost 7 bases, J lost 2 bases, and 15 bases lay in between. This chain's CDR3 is CASTPEGDTYEQYF. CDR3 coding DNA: TGTGCCAGTACCCCAGAGGGCGACACCTACGAGCAGTACTTC.

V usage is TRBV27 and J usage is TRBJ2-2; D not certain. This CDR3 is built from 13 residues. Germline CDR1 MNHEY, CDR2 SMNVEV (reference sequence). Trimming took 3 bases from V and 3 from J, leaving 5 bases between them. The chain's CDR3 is CASSFTDTGELFF. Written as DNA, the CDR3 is TGTGCCAGCAGTTTCACGGACACCGGGGAGCTGTTTTTT.

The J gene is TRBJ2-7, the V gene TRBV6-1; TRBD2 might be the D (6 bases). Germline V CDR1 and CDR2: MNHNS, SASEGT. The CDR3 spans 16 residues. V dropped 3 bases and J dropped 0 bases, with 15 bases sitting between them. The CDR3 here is CASSEFGDSSSYEQYF. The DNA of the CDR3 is TGTGCCAGCAGTGAGTTCGGGGACTCGAGCTCCTACGAGCAGTACTTC.

DNA for the CDR3: TGCGCCAGCAGCGGGACAGGGGGCTTGAACTATGGCTACACCTTC. Protein: CASSGTGGLNYGYTF. The V gene is TRBV5-1, the J gene TRBJ1-2; TRBD1 agrees at 12 bases. The CDR3 runs 15 residues. J was trimmed by 2 bases and V by 4 bases; bases with no gene match: 3. Germline V gene sequence: CDR1 SGHRS, CDR2 YFSETQ.

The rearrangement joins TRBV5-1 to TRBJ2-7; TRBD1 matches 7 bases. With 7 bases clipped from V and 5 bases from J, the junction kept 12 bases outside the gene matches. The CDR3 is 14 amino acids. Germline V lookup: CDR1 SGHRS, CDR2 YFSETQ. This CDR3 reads CASYLGQVPDEQYF. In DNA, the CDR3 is TGCGCCAGCTACCTCGGACAGGTGCCGGACGAGCAGTACTTC.

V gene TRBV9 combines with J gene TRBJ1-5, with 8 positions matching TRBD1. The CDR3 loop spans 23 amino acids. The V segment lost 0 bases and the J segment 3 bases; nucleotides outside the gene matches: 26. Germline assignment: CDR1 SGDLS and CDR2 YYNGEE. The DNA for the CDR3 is TGTGCCAGCAGCGTAGCGGTCAGGGGGCGCTTAGGCCCCGGCCTCCATTTCAATCAGCCCCAGCATTTT. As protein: CASSVAVRGRLGPGLHFNQPQHF.

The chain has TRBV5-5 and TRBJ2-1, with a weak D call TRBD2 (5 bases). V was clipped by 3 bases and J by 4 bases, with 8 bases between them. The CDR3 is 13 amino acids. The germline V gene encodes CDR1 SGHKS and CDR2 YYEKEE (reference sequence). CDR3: CASSWSGYNEQFF. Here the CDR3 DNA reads TGTGCCAGCAGCTGGAGCGGTTACAATGAGCAGTTCTTC. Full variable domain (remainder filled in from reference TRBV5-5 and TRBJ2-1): DAGVTQSPTHLIKTRGQQVTLRCSPISGHKSVSWYQQVLGQGPQFIFQYYEKEERGRGNFPDRFSARQFPNYSSELNVNALLLGDSALYLCASSWSGYNEQFFGPGTRLTVL.